The clone carrying this T cell receptor beta chain was picked up many times. TCRdb recomputed calls from the 5' RACE reads with MiXCR, one row per CDR3 protein. The sample records hundreds of thousands of distinct CDR3 sequences, roughly 13% being singletons. Germline V gives CDR1 SQVTM, CDR2 ANQGSEA. Trimming cost V 4 bases and J 6 bases, with 10 bases left between them. There are 12 residues in the CDR3. The data originate from a study of T-cell memory formation after mild COVID-19. About the research overall: Largely, TCR clusters stayed within a single donor.

The gene calls are TRBV29-1 and TRBJ1-5; unclear D gene. This receptor was taken from a man between 18 and 29 years old who had mild COVID-19 (a few samples of this study predate the infection). Cell type and time point are not known. Sequenced material: PBMCs or a T cell subset sorted from them (not recorded which). The CDR3 is CSVGEVGQPQHF. The CDR3 coding sequence is TGCAGCGTTGGGGAGGTTGGTCAGCCCCAGCATTTT. The entire variable domain, with the rest obtained from reference TRBV29-1 and TRBJ1-5, is as follows: SAVISQKPSRDICQRGTSLTIQCQVDSQVTMMFWYRQQPGQSLTLIATANQGSEATYESGFVIDKFPISRPNLTFSTLTVSNMSPEDSSIYLCSVGEVGQPQHFGDGTRLSIL.